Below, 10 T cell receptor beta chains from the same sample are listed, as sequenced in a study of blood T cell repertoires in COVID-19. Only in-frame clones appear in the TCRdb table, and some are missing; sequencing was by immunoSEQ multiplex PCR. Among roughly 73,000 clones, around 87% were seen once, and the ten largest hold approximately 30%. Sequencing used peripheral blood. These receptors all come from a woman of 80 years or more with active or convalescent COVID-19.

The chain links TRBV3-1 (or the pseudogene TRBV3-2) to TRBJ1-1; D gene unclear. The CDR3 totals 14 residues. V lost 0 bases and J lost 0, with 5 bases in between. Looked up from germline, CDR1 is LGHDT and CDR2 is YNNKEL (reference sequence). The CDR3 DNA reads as TGTGCCAGCAGCCAAGAAATAATGAACACTGAAGCTTTCTTT. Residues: CASSQEIMNTEAFF.

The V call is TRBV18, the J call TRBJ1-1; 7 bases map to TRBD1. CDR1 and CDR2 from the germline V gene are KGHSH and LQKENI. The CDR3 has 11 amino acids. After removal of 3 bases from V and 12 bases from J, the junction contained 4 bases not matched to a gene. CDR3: CASSPTGLPFF. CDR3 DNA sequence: TGTGCCAGCTCACCGACAGGGCTGCCTTTCTTT.

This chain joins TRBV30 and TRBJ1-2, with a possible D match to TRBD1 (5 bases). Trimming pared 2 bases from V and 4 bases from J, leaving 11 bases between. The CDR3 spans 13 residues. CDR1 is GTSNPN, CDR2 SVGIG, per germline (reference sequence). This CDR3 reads CAWSRGFFYGYTF. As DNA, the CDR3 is TGTGCCTGGAGTCGGGGGTTCTTCTATGGCTACACCTTC.

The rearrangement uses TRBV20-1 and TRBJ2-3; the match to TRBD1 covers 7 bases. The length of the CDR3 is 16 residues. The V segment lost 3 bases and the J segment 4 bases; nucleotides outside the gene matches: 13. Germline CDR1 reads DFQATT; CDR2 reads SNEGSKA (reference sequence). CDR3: CSASVAQNRGADTQYF. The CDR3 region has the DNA TGCAGTGCTAGTGTCGCACAGAACAGGGGCGCAGATACGCAGTATTTT.

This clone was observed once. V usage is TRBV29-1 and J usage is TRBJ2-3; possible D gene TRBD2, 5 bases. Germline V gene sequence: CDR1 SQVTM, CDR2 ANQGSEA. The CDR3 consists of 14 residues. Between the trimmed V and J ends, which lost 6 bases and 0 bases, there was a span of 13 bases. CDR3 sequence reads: CSVRSGTSTDTQYF. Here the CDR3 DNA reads TGCAGCGTCCGAAGCGGTACTAGCACAGATACGCAGTATTTT.

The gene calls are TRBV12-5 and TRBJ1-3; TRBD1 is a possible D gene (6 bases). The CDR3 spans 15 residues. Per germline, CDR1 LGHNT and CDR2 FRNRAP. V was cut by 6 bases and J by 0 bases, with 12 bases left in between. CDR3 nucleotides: TGTGCTAGTGGGACAGGCGTATCCTCTGGAAACACCATATATTTT. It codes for CASGTGVSSGNTIYF.

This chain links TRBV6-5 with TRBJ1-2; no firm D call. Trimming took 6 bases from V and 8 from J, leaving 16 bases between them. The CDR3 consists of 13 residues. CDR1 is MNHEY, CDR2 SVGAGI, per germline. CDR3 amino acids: CASSPGGQRGYTF. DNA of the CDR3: TGTGCCAGCAGCCCCGGCGGCCAACGGGGCTACACCTTC.

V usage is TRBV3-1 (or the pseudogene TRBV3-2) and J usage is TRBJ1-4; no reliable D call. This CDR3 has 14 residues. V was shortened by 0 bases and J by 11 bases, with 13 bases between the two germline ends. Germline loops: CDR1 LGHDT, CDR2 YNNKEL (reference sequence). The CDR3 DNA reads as TGTGCCAGCAGCCAAGATCGCGCGTACCTGAAACTGTTTTTT. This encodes CASSQDRAYLKLFF.

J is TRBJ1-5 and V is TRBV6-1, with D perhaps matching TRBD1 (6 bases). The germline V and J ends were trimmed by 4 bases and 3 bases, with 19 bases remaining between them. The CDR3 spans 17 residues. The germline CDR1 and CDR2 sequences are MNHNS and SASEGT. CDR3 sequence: CASSGYTGRRDNQPQHF. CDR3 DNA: TGTGCCAGCAGTGGTTATACAGGGCGCAGGGACAATCAGCCCCAGCATTTT.

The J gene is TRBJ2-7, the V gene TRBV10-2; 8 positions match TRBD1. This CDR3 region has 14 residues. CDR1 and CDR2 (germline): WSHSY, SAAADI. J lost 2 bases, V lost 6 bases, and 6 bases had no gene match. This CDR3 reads CASRLGQGPYEQYF. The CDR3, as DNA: TGCGCCAGCAGACTCGGACAGGGTCCCTACGAGCAGTACTTC.